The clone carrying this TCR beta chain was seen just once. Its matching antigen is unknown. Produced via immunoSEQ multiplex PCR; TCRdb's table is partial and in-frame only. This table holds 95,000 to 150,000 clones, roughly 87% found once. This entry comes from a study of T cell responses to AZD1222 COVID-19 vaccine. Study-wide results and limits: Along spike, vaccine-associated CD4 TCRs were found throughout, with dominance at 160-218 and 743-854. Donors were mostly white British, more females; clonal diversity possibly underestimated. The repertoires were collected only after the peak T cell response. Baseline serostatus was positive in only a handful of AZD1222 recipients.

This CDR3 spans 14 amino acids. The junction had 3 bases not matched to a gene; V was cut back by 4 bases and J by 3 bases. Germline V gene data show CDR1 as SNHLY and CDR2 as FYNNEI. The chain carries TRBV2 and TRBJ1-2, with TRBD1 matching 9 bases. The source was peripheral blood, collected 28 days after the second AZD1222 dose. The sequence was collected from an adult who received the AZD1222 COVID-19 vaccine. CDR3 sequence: CASSVRTGDYGYTF. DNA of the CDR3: TGTGCCAGCAGTGTGAGGACAGGGGACTATGGCTACACCTTC.